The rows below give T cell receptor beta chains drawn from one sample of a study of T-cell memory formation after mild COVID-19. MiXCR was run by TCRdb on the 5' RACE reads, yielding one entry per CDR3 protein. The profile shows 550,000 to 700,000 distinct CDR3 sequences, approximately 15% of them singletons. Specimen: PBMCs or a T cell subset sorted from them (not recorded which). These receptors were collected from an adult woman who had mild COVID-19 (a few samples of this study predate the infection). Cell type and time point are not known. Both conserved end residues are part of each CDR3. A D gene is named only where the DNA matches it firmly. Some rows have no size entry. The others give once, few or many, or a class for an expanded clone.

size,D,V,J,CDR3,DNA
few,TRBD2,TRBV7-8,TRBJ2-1,CASSPPGGRARWFF,TGTGCCAGCAGCCCCCCTGGCGGGAGGGCCCGTTGGTTCTTC
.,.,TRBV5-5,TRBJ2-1,CASSSDLLRRDEQFF,TGTGCCAGCAGCTCAGACCTCCTAAGGCGGGATGAGCAGTTCTTC
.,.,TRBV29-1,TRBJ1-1,CSVKTGTEAFF,TGCAGCGTTAAAACAGGGACTGAAGCTTTCTTT
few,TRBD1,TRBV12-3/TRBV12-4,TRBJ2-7,CASKQGSRYEQYF,TGTGCCAGCAAACAGGGGAGTAGATACGAGCAGTACTTC
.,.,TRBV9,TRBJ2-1,CASSVAVDEQFF,TGTGCCAGCAGCGTAGCTGTAGATGAGCAGTTCTTC
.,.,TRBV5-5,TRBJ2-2,CASSFGKGSTGELFF,TGTGCCAGCAGCTTTGGGAAAGGGAGCACCGGGGAGCTGTTTTTT
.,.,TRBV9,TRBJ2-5,CASSLHEETQYF,TGTGCCAGCAGTTTGCACGAAGAGACCCAGTACTTC
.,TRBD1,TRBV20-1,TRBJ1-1,CSARPGSGGQGEAFF,TGCAGTGCTAGGCCTGGGAGCGGCGGACAGGGAGAAGCTTTCTTT
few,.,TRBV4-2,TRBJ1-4,CASSSQLGTNEKLFF,TGTGCCAGCAGCTCCCAACTTGGGACTAATGAAAAACTGTTTTTT
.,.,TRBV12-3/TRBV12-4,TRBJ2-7,CASSAMGLAYEQYF,TGTGCCAGCAGTGCGATGGGGCTGGCCTACGAGCAGTACTTC
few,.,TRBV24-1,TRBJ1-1,CATSDFAGGEAFF,TGTGCCACCAGTGATTTCGCCGGGGGTGAAGCTTTCTTT
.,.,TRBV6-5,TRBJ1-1,CASSSRNTEAFF,TGTGCCAGCAGTTCCAGAAACACTGAAGCTTTCTTT
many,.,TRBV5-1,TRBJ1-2,CASSSGVVDYGYTF,TGCGCCAGCAGCTCGGGCGTAGTGGACTATGGCTACACCTTC
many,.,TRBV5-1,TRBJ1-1,CASSSWAQRAEAFF,TGCGCCAGCAGCTCTTGGGCCCAAAGGGCAGAAGCTTTCTTT
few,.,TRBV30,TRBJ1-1,CAWTAGTTMNTEAFF,TGTGCCTGGACCGCCGGGACAACTATGAACACTGAAGCTTTCTTT
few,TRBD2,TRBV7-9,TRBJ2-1,CASSLRWAAGALNEQFF,TGTGCCAGCAGCTTACGCTGGGCAGCGGGGGCCCTCAATGAGCAGTTCTTC
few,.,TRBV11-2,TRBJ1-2,CASSLGTVYGYTF,TGTGCCAGCAGCTTAGGGACAGTTTATGGCTACACCTTC
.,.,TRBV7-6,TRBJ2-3,CASSWQDSATDTQYF,TGTGCCAGCAGCTGGCAAGATAGCGCCACAGATACGCAGTATTTT
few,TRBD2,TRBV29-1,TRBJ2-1,CSVALAGVVNEQFF,TGCAGCGTTGCACTAGCGGGAGTGGTCAATGAGCAGTTCTTC
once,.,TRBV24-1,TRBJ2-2,CATSDPTGGLSTGELFF,TGTGCCACCAGTGACCCGACCGGGGGGCTGAGCACCGGGGAGCTGTTTTTT
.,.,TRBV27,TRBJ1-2,CASSALAHYGYTF,TGTGCCAGCAGCGCCCTGGCCCACTATGGCTACACCTTC
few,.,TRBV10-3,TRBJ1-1,CAISESRGGYTEAFF,TGTGCCATCAGTGAGTCAAGGGGGGGCTACACTGAAGCTTTCTTT
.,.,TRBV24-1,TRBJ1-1,CATGDGNTEAFF,TGTGCCACCGGGGACGGGAACACTGAAGCTTTCTTT
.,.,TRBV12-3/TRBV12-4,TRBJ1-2,CASSLRGDVPNYGYTF,TGTGCCAGCAGTTTAAGGGGGGACGTACCTAACTATGGCTACACCTTC